These 9 T cell receptor beta chains were sequenced from one sample in a study of shared clonotypes between healthy human individuals (dated by TCRdb to about 2020). The receptor library was made with the immunoSEQ multiplex PCR assay. The table was pulled from immuneACCESS by TCRdb, which kept in-frame rearrangements only. Such tables lose some clones; where checked, under half of the loss comes from unresolved V genes, and the rest has no known cause. Recorded for this sample are around 1.1 million clones; about 72% of them occurred a single time. The top ten clonotypes cover approximately 0.95% of the sample. Source material: memory CD4+ T cells from PBMCs. This specimen's cell subset or site label, interpreted: CD45RA-negative fraction. The receptors shown here come from a man aged 18 to 29 in good health. Some clones in this sample may be carry-over from other donors' samples.

V usage is TRBV28 and J usage is TRBJ1-3; the match to TRBD1 covers 7 bases. CDR1 and CDR2 (germline): MDHEN, SYDVKM. The junction had 3 bases not matched to a gene; V was cut back by 10 bases and J by 0 bases. The CDR3 loop spans 13 amino acids. The CDR3 DNA reads TGTGCCACTCAGGGGGGCTCTGGAAACACCATATATTTT. Amino acid sequence: CATQGGSGNTIYF.

The chain is built from TRBV6-1 and TRBJ1-5, with unresolved D. V dropped 1 base and J dropped 4 bases, with 8 bases sitting between them. The CDR3 totals 14 residues. Germline CDR1 MNHNS, CDR2 SASEGT. This CDR3 reads CASSEGSVNQPQHF. For the CDR3, the DNA is TGTGCCAGCAGTGAAGGGTCGGTTAATCAGCCCCAGCATTTT.

The chain employs TRBV5-5 and TRBJ1-2; tentatively, D is TRBD1 (5 bases). This CDR3 region has 13 residues. V was pared by 2 bases and J by 8 bases, with 13 bases between. Germline lookup yields CDR1 SGHKS and CDR2 YYEKEE (reference sequence). The CDR3 sequence: CASSLSGGVGYTF. The CDR3 DNA reads TGTGCCAGCAGCTTATCCGGAGGGGTGGGCTACACCTTC.

As regards this clone: Other DNA sequences within the sample encode an identical CDR3. The chain joins TRBV5-4 to TRBJ2-5, with 7 bases identical to TRBD2. The V and J ends lost 4 bases and 0 bases, in that order; junction bases with no gene match: 3. The V gene's germline CDR1 is SGHNT and CDR2 YYREEE (reference sequence). The length of the CDR3 is 14 residues. For the CDR3, the DNA is TGTGCCAGCAGCCTTGGGACTAACCAAGAGACCCAGTACTTC. Protein: CASSLGTNQETQYF.

The chain is built from TRBV18 and TRBJ2-2; D remains ambiguous. Germline CDR1 KGHSH, CDR2 LQKENI. The V end was cut by 3 bases, the J end by 5 bases, with 4 bases between. The CDR3 loop spans 12 amino acids. As DNA, the CDR3 is TGTGCCAGCTCACCTCAGACCGGGGAGCTGTTTTTT. It codes for CASSPQTGELFF.

Details on this clone: The identical CDR3 is also encoded by other nucleotide sequences in the sample. The rearrangement uses TRBV28 and TRBJ2-7; D ambiguous. The CDR3 is made up of 13 amino acids. CDR1 and CDR2 (germline): MDHEN, SYDVKM. Trimming took off 3 bases at V and 2 bases at J, with 8 bases between the two ends. This chain's CDR3 is CASSLDRAYEQYF. In DNA form, the CDR3 reads TGTGCCAGCAGTTTGGATAGGGCCTACGAGCAGTACTTC.

This clone showed up just once. V and J are TRBV11-2 and TRBJ2-7, with 9 bases fitting TRBD2. The CDR3 has 14 residues. V gave up 6 bases and J gave up 3 bases; unmatched junction bases: 6. From germline, CDR1 is SGHAT and CDR2 FQNNGV. The CDR3 sequence: CASRKLAGIYEQYF. DNA for the CDR3: TGTGCCAGCAGAAAACTAGCGGGCATCTACGAGCAGTACTTC.

The chain combines TRBV30 with TRBJ1-1, with 7 nucleotides matching TRBD1. V lost 6 bases to trimming and J lost 2 bases; unmatched junction nucleotides: 9. The CDR3 consists of 14 residues. Germline-derived CDR1 and CDR2 are GTSNPN and SVGIG (reference sequence). The CDR3 coding sequence is TGTGCCTGCCAACATTACAGGGGCAACACTGAAGCTTTCTTT. This gives the protein CACQHYRGNTEAFF.

Regarding this clone: This may be a read error: a much more frequent sequence differs by one nucleotide. The chain recombines TRBV10-3 with TRBJ2-1, with D possibly TRBD2 on 5 matching bases. Germline assignment: CDR1 ENHRY and CDR2 SYGVKD. V was shortened by 4 bases and J by 0 bases, with 7 bases between the two germline ends. The CDR3 covers 14 residues. The chain's CDR3 is CAISVGSSYNEQFF. The CDR3 DNA follows: TGTGCCATCAGTGTAGGGAGCTCCTACAATGAGCAGTTCTTC.